These 9 T cell receptor beta chains originate from one sample sequenced in a study of blood T cell repertoires in COVID-19. Sequenced by immunoSEQ multiplex PCR; TCRdb stores in-frame clones only, minus some. The sample has about 300,000 clones; about nine tenths are singletons. Sequenced input: PBMCs or T cells enriched from blood (not recorded which). The source is a man younger than 45 who had recovered from COVID-19.

This clone was recorded a few times. The chain recombines TRBV6-2 or TRBV6-3 with TRBJ2-6, with D uncertain. Germline-derived CDR1 and CDR2 are MNHEY and SVGEGT. The germline V and J ends were trimmed by 5 bases and 0 bases, with 8 bases remaining between them. The CDR3 runs to 15 residues. Here the CDR3 DNA reads TGTGCCAGCAGTGAGGAGTCCTCTGGGGCCAACGTCCTGACTTTC. Protein product: CASSEESSGANVLTF.

CDR3 coding DNA: TGTGCCAGTAGTGGGACAGGGGTAATAGGGAACACTGAAGCTTTCTTT. Translating gives CASSGTGVIGNTEAFF. V is TRBV19 and J is TRBJ1-1, with 10 bases that match TRBD1. V trimming: 5 bases; J trimming: 1 base; junction bases outside the gene matches: 7. The germline V gene has CDR1 LNHDA and CDR2 SQIVND (reference sequence). This CDR3 is built from 16 residues. Together with reference TRBV19 and TRBJ1-1, the CDR3 gives the full variable domain: DGGITQSPKYLFRKEGQNVTLSCEQNLNHDAMYWYRQDPGQGLRLIYYSQIVNDFQKGDIAEGYSVSREKKESFPLTVTSAQKNPTAFYLCASSGTGVIGNTEAFFGQGTRLTVV.

V is TRBV12-3 or TRBV12-4 and J is TRBJ1-2, with D unresolved. The CDR3 consists of 13 residues. V lost 6 bases and J lost 2, with 10 bases in between. The CDR3 loop is CASSGRGNYGYTF. DNA of the CDR3: TGTGCCAGCAGCGGAAGAGGGAACTATGGCTACACCTTC.

V is TRBV7-9 and J is TRBJ2-1; 10 bases agree with TRBD1. V dropped 5 bases and J dropped 7; count of bases not matched to a gene: 8. In germline, CDR1 is SEHNR, CDR2 FQNEAQ (reference sequence). The CDR3 has 15 amino acids. CDR3 loop: CASSPRQGARNEQFF. Written as DNA, the CDR3 is TGTGCCAGCAGCCCACGACAGGGGGCTAGGAATGAGCAGTTCTTC.

The chain combines TRBV7-8 with TRBJ2-1; 8 bases map to TRBD1. J was trimmed by 3 bases and V by 5 bases; bases with no gene match: 12. Germline V gene lookup returns CDR1 SGHVS and CDR2 FQNEAQ. This CDR3 contains 17 residues. In DNA form, the CDR3 reads TGTGCCAGCAGCCATGTGAGCAGGGGGCTGCTCTACAATGAGCAGTTCTTC. Translating it yields CASSHVSRGLLYNEQFF.

This chain connects TRBV7-2 to TRBJ2-1, with TRBD2 identical over 8 bases. With V trimmed by 4 bases and J by 4 bases, 3 bases remained unmatched. Per the germline V gene, CDR1 is SGHTA and CDR2 is FQGNSA. This CDR3 region has 14 residues. DNA for the CDR3: TGTGCCAGCAGCTCCCAGCGGGGGTACAATGAGCAGTTCTTC. Its protein product is CASSSQRGYNEQFF.

The V call is TRBV19, the J call TRBJ2-2; D uncertain. Germline CDR1 and CDR2: LNHDA and SQIVND (reference sequence). Deletions cut 2 bases from V and 2 bases from J, with 12 bases between. CDR3 length equals 16 residues. This chain's CDR3 is CASSILLTYNTGELFF. CDR3 bases: TGTGCCAGTAGTATACTTTTGACATATAACACCGGGGAGCTGTTTTTT.

The gene calls are TRBV5-1 and TRBJ2-3; D call uncertain. Germline CDR1 is SGHRS and CDR2 is YFSETQ. The V end lost 0 bases, the J end lost 3 bases, and 11 bases lay between the germline ends. This CDR3 is 15 amino acids long. The CDR3 DNA reads as TGCGCCAGCAGCTTGGGACTGGCAATAACAGATACGCAGTATTTT. The encoded protein is CASSLGLAITDTQYF.

This sequence joins TRBV3-1 (or the pseudogene TRBV3-2) and TRBJ1-2; no definite D call. The CDR3 covers 12 residues. Germline V lookup: CDR1 LGHDT, CDR2 YNNKEL (reference sequence). Trimming pared 1 base from V and 8 bases from J, leaving 8 bases between. DNA of the CDR3: TGTGCCAGCAGCCAAGTGACTAGGGGCTACACCTTC. Its protein is CASSQVTRGYTF.